This T cell receptor (beta chain) came from a study of neurological immune-mediated disorders. From the 5' RACE reads, TCRdb called clonotypes with MiXCR, one entry per CDR3 protein. The repertoire holds under 90,000 distinct CDR3 sequences, with approximately 10% as singletons. There are many counts of this clonotype. Healthy controls were blood bank volunteers in Maryland, USA. Germline loops: CDR1 SGHRS, CDR2 YFSETQ. The CDR3 has 12 residues. The V end was cut by 4 bases, the J end by 4 bases, with 6 bases between. The material sequenced was PBMCs. The chain carries TRBV5-1 and TRBJ2-1; D is perhaps TRBD2 (6 bases). The receptor was derived from a middle-aged man in good health. Here the CDR3 DNA reads TGCGCCAGCAGCGCGGGATACAATGAGCAGTTCTTC. Translation gives CASSAGYNEQFF. The whole variable domain, filled in from reference TRBV5-1 and TRBJ2-1, reads KAGVTQTPRYLIKTRGQQVTLSCSPISGHRSVSWYQQTPGQGLQFLFEYFSETQRNKGNFPGRFSGRQFSNSRSEMNVSTLELGDSALYLCASSAGYNEQFFGPGTRLTVL.